This is a list of T cell receptor beta chains from one sample in a study of blood T cell repertoires in COVID-19. Assay: immunoSEQ multiplex PCR; the TCRdb copy retains only in-frame clones and omits some. In the table there are roughly 56,000 clones, 89% of which are singletons. The source material was peripheral blood. These receptors originate from a woman in her fifties or sixties with COVID-19, enrolled during active disease. Both conserved end residues are part of each CDR3. Fields, in order: D gene, clone size, V gene, J gene, CDR3 protein, CDR3 DNA. A D gene is named only where the DNA matches it firmly. Size values are once, few and many counts, or a class for expanded clones, and some rows have none.

d_call: NA; clone_size: NA; v_call: TRBV19; j_call: TRBJ2-7; cdr3_aa: CASSFSGVRPSYEQYF; cdr3_nt: TGTGCCAGTAGCTTTTCGGGGGTCCGCCCTTCCTACGAGCAGTACTTC
d_call: TRBD1; clone_size: NA; v_call: TRBV27; j_call: TRBJ1-5; cdr3_aa: CASRETGDQPQHF; cdr3_nt: TGTGCCAGCAGAGAGACAGGGGACCAGCCCCAGCATTTT
d_call: TRBD2; clone_size: NA; v_call: TRBV7-9; j_call: TRBJ2-1; cdr3_aa: CASSFYSGGVNEQFF; cdr3_nt: TGTGCCAGCAGCTTTTATAGCGGGGGGGTTAATGAGCAGTTCTTC
d_call: TRBD1; clone_size: NA; v_call: TRBV11-3; j_call: TRBJ1-3; cdr3_aa: CASSLGAGGIPGNTIYF; cdr3_nt: TGTGCCAGCAGCTTAGGGGCAGGGGGCATACCTGGAAACACCATATATTTT
d_call: TRBD2; clone_size: NA; v_call: TRBV7-9; j_call: TRBJ2-3; cdr3_aa: CASSPAREDTQYF; cdr3_nt: TGTGCCAGCAGCCCTGCGCGGGAGGATACGCAGTATTTT
d_call: TRBD1; clone_size: NA; v_call: TRBV30; j_call: TRBJ1-3; cdr3_aa: CASDRAFGNTIYF; cdr3_nt: TGTGCCTCAGACAGGGCTTTTGGAAACACCATATATTTT
d_call: NA; clone_size: NA; v_call: TRBV30; j_call: TRBJ2-2; cdr3_aa: CAWSEAVFRTGELFF; cdr3_nt: TGTGCCTGGAGTGAGGCGGTTTTTCGCACCGGGGAGCTGTTTTTT
d_call: TRBD1; clone_size: NA; v_call: TRBV6-2/TRBV6-3; j_call: TRBJ1-5; cdr3_aa: CASSYSTGGGNQPQHF; cdr3_nt: TGTGCCAGCAGTTACTCTACAGGGGGTGGCAATCAGCCCCAGCATTTT
d_call: NA; clone_size: once; v_call: TRBV9; j_call: TRBJ1-2; cdr3_aa: CASSVGREEYGYTF; cdr3_nt: TGTGCCAGCAGCGTAGGACGGGAGGAGTATGGCTACACCTTC
d_call: NA; clone_size: NA; v_call: TRBV10-3; j_call: TRBJ1-1; cdr3_aa: CAISDPQLNTEAFF; cdr3_nt: TGTGCCATCAGTGACCCGCAGTTGAACACTGAAGCTTTCTTT